The TCR beta chain described here comes from a study of beta chain features in type 1 diabetes. Per the germline V gene, CDR1 is MDHEN and CDR2 is SYDVKM. The CDR3 runs to 17 residues. The trim removed 5 bases at V and 4 bases at J, leaving 12 bases unmatched. In regard to this clone: Its specificity is not known.

Of the isolated RNA, all was reverse transcribed, and so the sequenced material was expressed TCRB transcripts. Measured with immunoSEQ multiplex PCR; TCRdb has only the in-frame clones, and not every one. The data contain hundreds of thousands of clones, about an eighth of them singletons. Overall study findings and caveats: Shortening that was moderate but significant affected the TCRB CDR3s of Type 1 diabetes patients in all four CD4+ subsets.

The source of this sequence is a young man with type 1 diabetes. The sample taken for sequencing was naive CD4+ T cells from blood. The chain joins TRBV28 to TRBJ2-7; TRBD2 matches 12 bases. CDR3: CASSTTATSGGGYEQYF. DNA of the CDR3: TGTGCCAGCAGTACCACTGCGACTAGCGGGGGAGGGTACGAGCAGTACTTC.